This TCR beta chain comes out of a study of CD8+CD57+ T cells in acquired aplastic anemia. Both TCR beta VDJ combination and CDR3 sequence profiling were carried out. Genomic DNA was the template for this profiling. TCRdb passed the reads through MiXCR, listing each CDR3 protein once. The sample lists around 190,000 distinct CDR3 sequences, approximately 60% occurring once. The table lists this clonotype with many counts. The CDR3 extends over 11 amino acids. Per the germline V gene, CDR1 is DFQATT and CDR2 is SNEGSKA (reference sequence). The germline V and J ends were trimmed by 6 bases and 2 bases, with 8 bases remaining between them.

Sequencing input: sorted CD4+, CD8+, or CD8+CD57+ T cells (not recorded which) from PBMCs. The chain recombines TRBV20-1 with TRBJ2-7; possibly TRBD1 for D (6 bases). The sequence derives from a human donor in good health. This CDR3 is CSARTAYEQYF. CDR3 nucleotides: TGCAGTGCCCGGACAGCCTACGAGCAGTACTTC.